Below, 29 T cell receptor beta chains from the same sample are listed, as sequenced in a study of blood T cell repertoires in COVID-19. Clones were sequenced by immunoSEQ multiplex PCR, and TCRdb holds only the in-frame ones, with some missing. The data contain 300,000 to 350,000 clones, about 87% of them singletons. Sequenced sample: peripheral blood. The source is a young woman with COVID-19, enrolled during active disease.

The chain has TRBV28 and TRBJ2-7; TRBD2 is a possible D gene (6 bases). This CDR3 has 13 residues. Trimming left V 3 bases short and J 0 bases short, with 6 bases between. CDR1 is MDHEN and CDR2 is SYDVKM in the germline V gene. The CDR3 sequence is CASSFGSSYEQYV. In nucleotides, the CDR3 is TGTGCCAGCAGTTTCGGGAGCTCCTACGAGCAGTACGTC.

The V and J genes are TRBV6-2 or TRBV6-3 and TRBJ2-7; 8 nucleotides agree with TRBD2. The CDR3 spans 16 residues. V was pared by 0 bases and J by 6 bases, with 10 bases of the junction left unmatched. Germline CDR1 reads MNHEY; CDR2 reads SVGEGT. The CDR3 loop is CASSYSPSRGGTEQYF. DNA of the CDR3: TGTGCCAGCAGTTACTCTCCATCCCGGGGGGGCACCGAGCAGTACTTC.

This sequence joins TRBV18 and TRBJ1-4; D gene unclear. The germline V gene has CDR1 KGHSH and CDR2 LQKENI. CDR3 length: 14 amino acids. Trimming left V 2 bases short and J 4 bases short, with 8 bases between. In DNA form, the CDR3 reads TGTGCCAGCTCACCAACAGTAGATAATGAAAAACTGTTTTTT. This sequence encodes CASSPTVDNEKLFF.

The gene calls are TRBV19 and TRBJ1-1; TRBD1 matches 9 bases. V dropped 1 base and J dropped 4; count of bases not matched to a gene: 4. CDR3 size: 15 residues. Germline-derived CDR1 and CDR2 are LNHDA and SQIVND (reference sequence). CDR3 region: CASSIVGTGFTEAFF. DNA for the CDR3: TGTGCCAGTAGTATAGTAGGGACAGGGTTCACTGAAGCTTTCTTT.

The V call is TRBV9, the J call TRBJ1-2; D gene unclear. The CDR3 loop spans 16 amino acids. Trimming left V 3 bases short and J 5 bases short, with 20 bases between. Germline V CDR1 and CDR2: SGDLS, YYNGEE. The CDR3, as DNA: TGTGCCAGCAGCGCACCCGAGGGATCCGGAGCTTATGGCTACACCTTC. Translating it yields CASSAPEGSGAYGYTF.

This chain uses TRBV2 with TRBJ2-5; D might be TRBD1 (6 bases). The ends were cut back, 8 bases at V and 1 base at J, with 8 bases in the middle. The germline gives CDR1 SNHLY, CDR2 FYNNEI. The CDR3 loop spans 12 amino acids. The CDR3 here is CASGGSQETQYF. The CDR3 bases are TGTGCCAGCGGGGGCTCCCAAGAGACCCAGTACTTC.

This clone appeared a single time. The rearrangement uses TRBV12-3 or TRBV12-4 and TRBJ1-1; 8 bases line up with TRBD1. This CDR3 has 13 amino acids. Trimming at V came to 9 bases and at J to 4 bases, leaving 7 bases not matched to a gene. CDR3 nucleotide sequence: TGTGCCAGTGGGGGACAGGTCCCCACTGAAGCTTTCTTT. It specifies CASGGQVPTEAFF.

V and J are TRBV6-5 and TRBJ2-7, with TRBD2 as a possible D gene (5 bases). This CDR3 comprises 14 residues. In germline, CDR1 is MNHEY, CDR2 SVGAGI. V shed 5 bases and J shed 3 bases, with 14 bases lying between them. For the CDR3, the DNA is TGTGCCAGCAGTCAGAGGATCCGGGACTACGAGCAGTACGTC. It is translated as CASSQRIRDYEQYV.

The chain recombines TRBV29-1 with TRBJ2-2; 9 bases match TRBD2. This CDR3 has 15 amino acids. The trim removed 4 bases at V and 4 bases at J, leaving 7 bases unmatched. Germline V gives CDR1 SQVTM, CDR2 ANQGSEA. The CDR3 nucleotides are TGCAGCGTTGCCGAGCGGGGGGCACGCACCGGGGAGCTGTTTTTT. Protein: CSVAERGARTGELFF.

The chain carries TRBV4-2 and TRBJ2-1; 16 nucleotides align to TRBD2. Germline V CDR1 and CDR2: LGHNA, YNFKEQ. Trimming cost V 0 bases and J 8 bases; bases outside gene matches: 1. This CDR3 is built from 16 residues. As DNA, the CDR3 is TGTGCCAGCAGCCAAGAGGGACTAGCGGGGGGGCATGAGCAGTTCTTC. Protein product: CASSQEGLAGGHEQFF.

The sample holds one count of this clone. The chain is built from TRBV4-1 and TRBJ1-4, with D perhaps matching TRBD1 (5 bases). Trimming stripped 1 base from V and 5 bases from J, with 14 bases between. The germline V gene has CDR1 MGHRA and CDR2 YSYEKL. The CDR3 runs 16 residues. CDR3 residues: CASSQAGNRPNEKLFF. The CDR3 region has the DNA TGCGCCAGCAGCCAAGCAGGGAACAGGCCGAATGAAAAACTGTTTTTT.

The chain joins TRBV18 to TRBJ2-2; 10 positions match TRBD1. Per germline, CDR1 KGHSH and CDR2 LQKENI. The trim removed 3 bases at V and 5 bases at J, leaving 6 bases unmatched. CDR3 size: 16 residues. CDR3 sequence: CASSPGTGVRTGELFF. In nucleotides, the CDR3 is TGTGCCAGCTCACCCGGGACAGGGGTTCGGACCGGGGAGCTGTTTTTT.

The rearrangement joins TRBV4-2 to TRBJ2-7, with 7 bases that match TRBD2. Germline assignment: CDR1 LGHNA and CDR2 YNFKEQ. The CDR3 runs 15 residues. V lost 1 base to trimming and J lost 3 bases; unmatched junction nucleotides: 6. The CDR3 DNA reads TGTGCCAGCAGCCAAGGAGGTGGGGACTACTACGAGCAGTACTTC. It specifies CASSQGGGDYYEQYF.

V usage is TRBV6-6 and J usage is TRBJ1-5; unclear D gene. Trimming took off 5 bases at V and 5 bases at J, with 13 bases between the two ends. The CDR3 sequence is 14 residues long. CDR1 and CDR2 (germline): MNHNY, SVGAGI (reference sequence). The CDR3 DNA reads TGTGCCAGCAGTCCCCGCTACGTCTATCAGCCCCAGCATTTT. It specifies CASSPRYVYQPQHF.

This chain uses TRBV19 with TRBJ1-3; possible D gene TRBD1, 5 bases. Germline lookup yields CDR1 LNHDA and CDR2 SQIVND (reference sequence). Trimming cost V 1 base and J 3 bases, with 7 bases left between them. The CDR3 is 14 residues long. CDR3 coding DNA: TGTGCCAGTAGTATAGCAGGGCTTGGAAACACCATATATTTT. Translation gives CASSIAGLGNTIYF.

The V and J genes are TRBV6-5 and TRBJ2-2; no clear D. This CDR3 is 14 amino acids long. V was clipped by 5 bases and J by 6 bases, with 13 bases between them. Germline values: CDR1 MNHEY, CDR2 SVGAGI. CDR3 region: CASSSSNVPGELFF. The CDR3 DNA is TGTGCCAGCAGTAGTTCTAATGTGCCCGGGGAGCTGTTTTTT.

The chain employs TRBV7-2 and TRBJ1-3; weak D call: TRBD1 (5 bases). The CDR3 contains 14 residues. Germline lookup yields CDR1 SGHTA and CDR2 FQGNSA. The V and J ends lost 5 bases and 2 bases respectively, with 10 bases between them. This chain's CDR3 is CASSIPRAGNTIYF. The CDR3 nucleotides are TGTGCCAGCAGCATACCCAGGGCTGGAAACACCATATATTTT. The whole variable domain, remainder taken from reference TRBV7-2 and TRBJ1-3, is GAGVSQSPSNKVTEKGKDVELRCDPISGHTALYWYRQSLGQGLEFLIYFQGNSAPDKSGLPSDRFSAERTGGSVSTLTIQRTQQEDSAVYLCASSIPRAGNTIYFGEGSWLTVV.

The chain joins TRBV6-5 to TRBJ1-6; D gene unclear. Looked up from germline, CDR1 is MNHEY and CDR2 is SVGAGI. V lost 7 bases to trimming and J lost 10 bases, with 14 bases between them. There are 13 residues in the CDR3. The CDR3 protein is CASTSREGSPLHF. The CDR3 region has the DNA TGTGCCAGCACCTCCCGGGAAGGGTCACCCCTCCACTTT.

J is TRBJ1-5 and V is TRBV30; TRBD1 agrees at 7 bases. V was pared by 0 bases and J by 3 bases, with 2 bases of the junction left unmatched. The CDR3 runs to 14 residues. From germline, CDR1 is GTSNPN and CDR2 SVGIG (reference sequence). The CDR3 sequence: CAWSVGTVNQPQHF. Here the CDR3 DNA reads TGTGCCTGGAGTGTAGGGACAGTCAATCAGCCCCAGCATTTT.

The chain carries TRBV7-9 and TRBJ1-2; 11 bases are a match to TRBD1. This CDR3 contains 15 residues. The germline gives CDR1 SEHNR, CDR2 FQNEAQ (reference sequence). V shed 3 bases and J 6 bases; nucleotides not matched to a gene: 6. CDR3 DNA sequence: TGTGCCAGCAGCTTGGGGACAGGGGGTAAGAATGGCTACACCTTC. This codes for CASSLGTGGKNGYTF.

The rearrangement joins TRBV6-5 to TRBJ2-1; 9 bases map to TRBD1. V lost 6 bases, J lost 6 bases, and 9 bases stayed unmatched. Germline loops: CDR1 MNHEY, CDR2 SVGAGI. CDR3 size: 15 residues. CDR3 coding DNA: TGTGCCAGCAGCGCGACACTGGGACAGGGCAATGAGCAGTTCTTC. Translated, it gives CASSATLGQGNEQFF.

The chain joins TRBV7-9 to TRBJ1-6, with D possibly being TRBD1 (6 bases). CDR3 length: 16 amino acids. The germline V and J ends were trimmed by 6 bases and 8 bases, with 20 bases remaining between them. Germline V gene lookup returns CDR1 SEHNR and CDR2 FQNEAQ (reference sequence). In DNA form, the CDR3 reads TGTGCCAGCAGTGACGGGGTGAACAGGGTGGATTCACCCCTCCACTTT. It is translated as CASSDGVNRVDSPLHF.

The CDR3 protein is CASSPIGVNEQFF. The CDR3 bases are TGTGCCAGTAGCCCTATCGGGGTGAATGAGCAGTTCTTC. The chain recombines TRBV19 with TRBJ2-1; D perhaps matches TRBD2 (5 bases). Germline CDR1 LNHDA, CDR2 SQIVND (reference sequence). This CDR3 region has 13 residues. Trimming pared 6 bases from V and 7 bases from J, leaving 13 bases between.

CDR3 coding DNA: TGCGCCAGCAAACTAGCACTAGCGGGGGCCAATGAGCAGTTCTTC. It encodes CASKLALAGANEQFF. This rearrangement joins TRBV5-1 to TRBJ2-1, with 11 nucleotides matching TRBD2. V dropped 6 bases and J dropped 6; count of bases not matched to a gene: 8. This CDR3 has 15 residues. Looked up from germline, CDR1 is SGHRS and CDR2 is YFSETQ.

V usage is TRBV19 and J usage is TRBJ1-1; 7 bases agree with TRBD1. The V segment lost 3 bases and the J segment 1 base; nucleotides outside the gene matches: 2. Germline V gene data show CDR1 as LNHDA and CDR2 as SQIVND (reference sequence). The CDR3 length is 14 residues. The CDR3: CASSITGANTEAFF. In nucleotides, the CDR3 is TGTGCCAGTAGTATTACAGGGGCGAACACTGAAGCTTTCTTT.

In DNA, the CDR3 is TGTGCCAGCTCGCGAAATGCTAACTATGGCTACACCTTC. Amino acids: CASSRNANYGYTF. The chain carries TRBV18 and TRBJ1-2; D is undetermined. This CDR3 contains 13 residues. V dropped 6 bases and J dropped 0 bases, with 8 bases sitting between them. CDR1 and CDR2 from the germline V gene are KGHSH and LQKENI. Full variable domain (outside the CDR3, taken from reference TRBV18 and TRBJ1-2): NAGVMQNPRHLVRRRGQEARLRCSPMKGHSHVYWYRQLPEEGLKFMVYLQKENIIDESGMPKERFSAEFPKEGPSILRIQQVVRGDSAAYFCASSRNANYGYTFGSGTRLTVV.

The chain is built from TRBV7-9 and TRBJ1-4; unclear D gene. V lost 5 bases and J 5 bases, leaving 12 bases between the germline ends. From germline, CDR1 is SEHNR and CDR2 FQNEAQ (reference sequence). The CDR3 totals 14 residues. CDR3 sequence (DNA): TGTGCCAGCAGCCTAGGGCTTTCCAATGAAAAACTGTTTTTT. This encodes CASSLGLSNEKLFF.

This clone is a singleton in its sample. The chain recombines TRBV6-6 with TRBJ2-2, with TRBD2 matching over 8 bases. V was clipped by 10 bases and J by 5 bases; unmatched bases: 12. The CDR3 length is 15 residues. Germline assignment: CDR1 MNHNY and CDR2 SVGAGI (reference sequence). This CDR3 reads CATTPGGGLTGELFF. CDR3 sequence (DNA): TGTGCCACCACCCCCGGGGGGGGGCTGACCGGGGAGCTGTTTTTT.

The rearrangement links TRBV6-5 to TRBJ2-5, with D tentatively TRBD2 (5 bases). CDR1 and CDR2 (germline): MNHEY, SVGAGI. CDR3 length: 12 amino acids. V lost 7 bases and J 7 bases, leaving 13 bases between the germline ends. The CDR3 is CASTGSLGTQYF. The CDR3 bases are TGTGCCAGCACGGGGAGCTTGGGGACCCAGTACTTC.